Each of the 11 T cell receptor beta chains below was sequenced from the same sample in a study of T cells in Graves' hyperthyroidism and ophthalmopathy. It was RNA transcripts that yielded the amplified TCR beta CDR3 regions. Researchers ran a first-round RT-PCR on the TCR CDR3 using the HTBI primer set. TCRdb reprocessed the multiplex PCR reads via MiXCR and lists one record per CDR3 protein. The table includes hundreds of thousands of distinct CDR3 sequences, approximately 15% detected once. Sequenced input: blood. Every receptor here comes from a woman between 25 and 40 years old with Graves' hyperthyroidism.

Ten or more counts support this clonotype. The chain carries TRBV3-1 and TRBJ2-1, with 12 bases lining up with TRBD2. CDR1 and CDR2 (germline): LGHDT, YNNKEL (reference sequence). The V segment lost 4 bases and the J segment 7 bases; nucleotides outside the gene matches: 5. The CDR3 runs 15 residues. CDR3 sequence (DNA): TGTGCCAGCAGCCCCCCCGGACTAGCGGGAAATGAGCAGTTCTTC. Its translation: CASSPPGLAGNEQFF.

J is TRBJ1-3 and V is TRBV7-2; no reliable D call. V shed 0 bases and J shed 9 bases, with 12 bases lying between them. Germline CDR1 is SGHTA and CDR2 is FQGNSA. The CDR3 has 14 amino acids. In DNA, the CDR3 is TGTGCCAGCAGCTTAGCCGGAGCTTCGAGCACCATATATTTT. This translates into CASSLAGASSTIYF.

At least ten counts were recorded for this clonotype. CDR3 coding DNA: TGTGCCATCAGTGAGGCGACAGGGGAGAAATCACCCCTCCACTTT. Translated: CAISEATGEKSPLHF. V gene TRBV10-3 combines with J gene TRBJ1-6; 8 nucleotides align to TRBD1. Germline lookup yields CDR1 ENHRY and CDR2 SYGVKD. With V trimmed by 2 bases and J by 10 bases, 7 bases remained unmatched. There are 15 residues in the CDR3.

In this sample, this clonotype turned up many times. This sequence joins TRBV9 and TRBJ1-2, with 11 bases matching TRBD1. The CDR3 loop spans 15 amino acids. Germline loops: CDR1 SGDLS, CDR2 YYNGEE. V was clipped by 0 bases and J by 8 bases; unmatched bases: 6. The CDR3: CASSVVGTGGGGYTF. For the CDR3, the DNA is TGTGCCAGCAGCGTAGTAGGGACAGGGGGTGGCGGCTACACCTTC.

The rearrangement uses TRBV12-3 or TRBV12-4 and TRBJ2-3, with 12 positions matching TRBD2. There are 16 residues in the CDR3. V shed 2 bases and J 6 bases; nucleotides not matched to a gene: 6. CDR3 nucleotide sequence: TGTGCCAGCAGTTTAAGGACTAGCGGGATAGGTGATACGCAGTATTTT. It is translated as CASSLRTSGIGDTQYF.

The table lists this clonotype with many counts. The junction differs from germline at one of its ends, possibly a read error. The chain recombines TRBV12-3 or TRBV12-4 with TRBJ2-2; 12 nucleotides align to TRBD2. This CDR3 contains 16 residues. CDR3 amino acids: CASSLAGGPRTGELFF. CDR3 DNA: TGTGCCAGCAGTCTAGCGGGAGGGCCGAGAACCGGGGAGCTGTTTTTT.

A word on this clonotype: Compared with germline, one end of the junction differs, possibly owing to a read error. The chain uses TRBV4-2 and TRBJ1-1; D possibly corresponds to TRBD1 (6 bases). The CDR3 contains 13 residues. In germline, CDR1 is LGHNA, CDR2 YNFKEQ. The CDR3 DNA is TGTGCCAGCAGCCGCGACAGGAACACTGTAGCTTTCTTT. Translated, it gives CASSRDRNTVAFF.

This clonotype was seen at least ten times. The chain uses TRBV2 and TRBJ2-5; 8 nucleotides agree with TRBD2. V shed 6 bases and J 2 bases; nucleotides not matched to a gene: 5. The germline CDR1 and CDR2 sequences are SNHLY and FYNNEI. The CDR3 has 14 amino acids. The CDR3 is CASRAIAGQETQYF. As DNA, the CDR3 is TGTGCCAGCAGAGCCATAGCGGGACAAGAGACCCAGTACTTC.

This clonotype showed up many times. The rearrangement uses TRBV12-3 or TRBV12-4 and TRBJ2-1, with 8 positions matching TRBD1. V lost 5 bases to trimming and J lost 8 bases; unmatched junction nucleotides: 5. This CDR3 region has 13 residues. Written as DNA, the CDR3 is TGTGCCAGCAGTGCGACAGGGGTCGATGAGCAGTTCTTC. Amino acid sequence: CASSATGVDEQFF.

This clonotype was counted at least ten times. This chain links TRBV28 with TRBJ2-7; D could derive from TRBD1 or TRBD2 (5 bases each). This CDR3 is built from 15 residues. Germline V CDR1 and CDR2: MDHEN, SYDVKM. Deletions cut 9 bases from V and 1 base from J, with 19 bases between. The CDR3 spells CASTPTGTDSYEQYF. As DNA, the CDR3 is TGTGCCAGTACCCCAACCGGGACGGATTCCTACGAGCAGTACTTC.

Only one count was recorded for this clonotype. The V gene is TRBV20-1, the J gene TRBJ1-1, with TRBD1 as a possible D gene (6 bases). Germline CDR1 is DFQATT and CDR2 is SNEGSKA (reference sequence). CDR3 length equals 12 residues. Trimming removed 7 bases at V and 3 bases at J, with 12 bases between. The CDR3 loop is CSVTRGDTEAFF. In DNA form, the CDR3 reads TGCAGTGTAACGAGGGGGGACACTGAAGCTTTCTTT.